This TCR beta chain was recorded in a study of post-analysis software for immune sequencing data. Study at large: As for disease course, relapsing-remitting, secondary progressive and progressive-relapsing multiple sclerosis were all included.

TCR beta libraries were prepared from cDNA with unique molecular identifiers. The T cell input of roughly 0.95 to 10 million gave about half a million cDNA molecules. TCRdb reprocessed the PCR reads via MiXCR and lists one record per CDR3 protein. Of over 700,000 distinct CDR3 sequences detected, roughly 29% appear once; the ten largest clones hold under 0.7%. V gave up 1 base and J gave up 9 bases, with 13 bases separating them. Germline-derived CDR1 and CDR2 are DFQATT and SNEGSKA (reference sequence). This CDR3 has 13 amino acids. Regarding this clonotype: The antigen is not known.

Study-level findings and limits: Patients showed TRBV5-6, TRBV5-1 and TRBV20-1 among five TRBV segments more frequent than in controls. Controls significantly exceeded multiple sclerosis patients in normalized Chao1 diversity. When the samples were clustered directly with F measure, those that had been prepared in the same batch showed strong co-clustering.

This TCR was sampled from a girl aged 10 to 17 with multiple sclerosis. Input material: blood. The chain employs TRBV20-1 and TRBJ2-1; the D gene is possibly TRBD2 (6 bases). CDR3 residues: CSARGAGLFEQFF. In DNA, the CDR3 is TGCAGTGCTAGAGGGGCGGGATTGTTTGAGCAGTTCTTC.